These 8 T cell receptor beta chains share one sample of origin, sequenced in a study of cytomegalovirus exposure and HLA in healthy donors. The PCR used 60 Vbeta and 13 Jbeta primers. Libraries were prepared by immunoSEQ multiplex PCR; TCRdb keeps only in-frame clonotypes and omits some of them. This sample has 95,000 to 110,000 clones; less than 85% occur once, and the top ten carry about 15%. What was sequenced was PBMCs. The receptor set was obtained from a woman aged 40 to 49 in good health and CMV-seropositive.

The rearrangement links TRBV4-2 to TRBJ2-3; 8 nucleotides line up with TRBD2. Germline V gene sequence: CDR1 LGHNA, CDR2 YNFKEQ. With 5 bases clipped from V and 2 bases from J, the junction kept 9 bases outside the gene matches. The CDR3 has 16 amino acids. The CDR3 region has the DNA TGTGCCAGCAGCGGGCCGGGGCGGGGGGCCACAGATACGCAGTATTTT. This codes for CASSGPGRGATDTQYF.

This chain links TRBV5-1 with TRBJ2-5, with 7 bases aligning to TRBD1. The CDR3 is 15 amino acids. Germline CDR1 reads SGHRS; CDR2 reads YFSETQ. Germline trimming cut 0 bases from V and 5 bases from J; bases unmatched to any gene: 7. The CDR3 region is CASSLAGTVWETQYF. CDR3 sequence (DNA): TGCGCCAGCAGCTTGGCGGGGACAGTGTGGGAGACCCAGTACTTC. Based on the CDR3 plus reference TRBV5-1 and TRBJ2-5, the full variable domain is KAGVTQTPRYLIKTRGQQVTLSCSPISGHRSVSWYQQTPGQGLQFLFEYFSETQRNKGNFPGRFSGRQFSNSRSEMNVSTLELGDSALYLCASSLAGTVWETQYFGPGTRLLVL.

The chain joins TRBV5-1 to TRBJ1-2; no reliable D call. CDR3 length: 13 residues. V was shortened by 5 bases and J by 4 bases, with 12 bases between the two germline ends. Germline V gene lookup returns CDR1 SGHRS and CDR2 YFSETQ. The CDR3 coding sequence is TGCGCCAGCAGTCAATCTGGCACCTATGGCTACACCTTC. The encoded protein is CASSQSGTYGYTF. The whole variable domain, remainder taken from reference TRBV5-1 and TRBJ1-2, is KAGVTQTPRYLIKTRGQQVTLSCSPISGHRSVSWYQQTPGQGLQFLFEYFSETQRNKGNFPGRFSGRQFSNSRSEMNVSTLELGDSALYLCASSQSGTYGYTFGSGTRLTVV.

This chain uses TRBV7-8 with TRBJ1-1; 8 nucleotides match TRBD1. The trim removed 4 bases at V and 8 bases at J, leaving 12 bases unmatched. The CDR3 is 15 amino acids. In germline, CDR1 is SGHVS, CDR2 FQNEAQ. The CDR3 reads CASSSRGQGPEEAFF. The CDR3 coding sequence is TGTGCCAGCAGCTCCAGAGGACAGGGTCCGGAAGAAGCTTTCTTT.

This clone showed up just once. The rearrangement joins TRBV6-6 to TRBJ2-5, with TRBD2 identical over 13 bases. The CDR3 has 15 residues. CDR1 MNHNY and CDR2 SVGAGI come from the germline V gene (reference sequence). The trim removed 5 bases at V and 5 bases at J, leaving 5 bases unmatched. For the CDR3, the DNA is TGTGCCAGCAGTCCCGGACTAGCGGGGGTGGAGACCCAGTACTTC. Translated, it gives CASSPGLAGVETQYF.

This CDR3 is CASSQRDSGEFGANVLTF. DNA for the CDR3: TGCGCCAGCAGCCAACGGGACTCCGGGGAATTTGGGGCCAACGTCCTGACTTTC. The chain links TRBV5-1 to TRBJ2-6, with D tentatively TRBD2 (6 bases). The V end lost 4 bases, the J end lost 3 bases, and 20 bases lay between the germline ends. CDR1 is SGHRS and CDR2 is YFSETQ in the germline V gene. This CDR3 region has 18 residues.

V and J are TRBV5-6 and TRBJ1-2, with D uncertain. V lost 0 bases and J lost 2, with 11 bases in between. Germline values: CDR1 SGHDT, CDR2 YYEEEE. This CDR3 spans 15 amino acids. The chain's CDR3 is CASSLEAGLNYGYTF. The CDR3 DNA sequence: TGTGCCAGCAGCTTGGAGGCGGGGTTAAACTATGGCTACACCTTC.

The CDR3 DNA follows: TGTGCCAGCAGCTTCCGGGGACAGGGGAACACCGGGGAGCTGTTTTTT. Translation gives CASSFRGQGNTGELFF. V gene TRBV7-9 combines with J gene TRBJ2-2; the match to TRBD1 covers 9 bases. Germline V gene data show CDR1 as SEHNR and CDR2 as FQNEAQ (reference sequence). J lost 1 base, V lost 3 bases, and 3 bases had no gene match. The length of the CDR3 is 16 residues.